A selection of T cell receptor beta chains follows, all from one sample in a study of blood T cell repertoires in COVID-19. Assay: immunoSEQ multiplex PCR; the TCRdb copy retains only in-frame clones and omits some. This table has around 250,000 clones, roughly 80% appearing once. The sequenced sample was peripheral blood. Receptors were obtained from a man in his 60s who had recovered from COVID-19. CDR3s include the opening cysteine and the closing phenylalanine or tryptophan. D genes are given only for firm matches. Not every row has a clone size; where given, it reads once, few, many or a size class.

v_gene: TRBV11-2; d_gene: NA; abundance: NA; j_gene: TRBJ2-2; CDR3nt: TGTGCCAGCAGCTATAGGCGAGGGATGAACACCGGGGAGCTGTTTTTT; CDR3aa: CASSYRRGMNTGELFF
v_gene: TRBV5-1; d_gene: NA; abundance: once; j_gene: TRBJ2-1; CDR3nt: TGCGCCAGCCTAGATGGAGGGGGCCTCTACAATGAGCAGTTCTTC; CDR3aa: CASLDGGGLYNEQFF
v_gene: TRBV6-5; d_gene: NA; abundance: NA; j_gene: TRBJ1-4; CDR3nt: TGTGCCAGCAGTTACTTAGGGGCTAATGAAAAACTGTTTTTT; CDR3aa: CASSYLGANEKLFF
v_gene: TRBV18; d_gene: TRBD1; abundance: NA; j_gene: TRBJ1-1; CDR3nt: TGTGCCAGCTCACCCTCACGAGGGGGCGTATCTGAAGCTTTCTTT; CDR3aa: CASSPSRGGVSEAFF
v_gene: TRBV11-2; d_gene: TRBD2; abundance: few; j_gene: TRBJ2-7; CDR3nt: TGTGCCAGCAGCTTTCGACTAGCGGGCTCCTACGAGCAGTACTTC; CDR3aa: CASSFRLAGSYEQYF
v_gene: TRBV9; d_gene: NA; abundance: NA; j_gene: TRBJ1-1; CDR3nt: TGTGCCAGCAGAACCGGGAGCCCTCAAGCTTTCTTT; CDR3aa: CASRTGSPQAFF
v_gene: TRBV9; d_gene: TRBD2; abundance: once; j_gene: TRBJ2-1; CDR3nt: TGTGCCAGCAGCGTAGAACTCCGCGGGAGCTCCTACAATGAGCAGTTCTTC; CDR3aa: CASSVELRGSSYNEQFF
v_gene: TRBV28; d_gene: NA; abundance: NA; j_gene: TRBJ1-4; CDR3nt: TGTGCCAGTTTGGGGGGGATTAATGAAAAACTGTTTTTT; CDR3aa: CASLGGINEKLFF
v_gene: TRBV7-9; d_gene: TRBD1; abundance: NA; j_gene: TRBJ1-1; CDR3nt: TGTGCCAGCAGTCACCCACTTACAGGGGTGTGGACTGAAGCTTTCTTT; CDR3aa: CASSHPLTGVWTEAFF
v_gene: TRBV5-6; d_gene: NA; abundance: NA; j_gene: TRBJ2-2; CDR3nt: TGTGCCACCCAGCGGTACCAGGGGCTCGGCGGGGAGCTGTTTTTT; CDR3aa: CATQRYQGLGGELFF
v_gene: TRBV29-1; d_gene: NA; abundance: NA; j_gene: TRBJ1-4; CDR3nt: TGCAGCGTTGAAGCTCTGCGGAGCATAAATGAAAAACTGTTTTTT; CDR3aa: CSVEALRSINEKLFF
v_gene: TRBV6-6; d_gene: TRBD1; abundance: once; j_gene: TRBJ1-4; CDR3nt: TGTGCCAGCAGTTCGGGACAGGGGAAGGAAAAACTGTTTTTT; CDR3aa: CASSSGQGKEKLFF
v_gene: TRBV7-9; d_gene: NA; abundance: NA; j_gene: TRBJ2-6; CDR3nt: TGTGCCAGCAGCCAGTTCTCTGGGGCCAACGTCCTGACTTTC; CDR3aa: CASSQFSGANVLTF
v_gene: TRBV5-4; d_gene: TRBD1; abundance: NA; j_gene: TRBJ1-4; CDR3nt: TGTGCCAGCAGCTTAAGACAGGGAGCTAATGAAAAACTGTTTTTT; CDR3aa: CASSLRQGANEKLFF
v_gene: TRBV18; d_gene: NA; abundance: NA; j_gene: TRBJ2-5; CDR3nt: TGTGCCAGCTCACCCGCTCTCAGCCGCGGGGAGACCCAGTACTTC; CDR3aa: CASSPALSRGETQYF
v_gene: TRBV28; d_gene: TRBD2; abundance: once; j_gene: TRBJ2-5; CDR3nt: TGTGCCAGCAGTTTATTTAGCGGGGGGATAGAGACCCAGTACTTC; CDR3aa: CASSLFSGGIETQYF
v_gene: TRBV11-2; d_gene: TRBD1; abundance: NA; j_gene: TRBJ2-2; CDR3nt: TGTGCCAGCAGCTTGAGACAGGGTGGGTCGAACACCGGGGAGCTGTTTTTT; CDR3aa: CASSLRQGGSNTGELFF
v_gene: TRBV6-1; d_gene: NA; abundance: few; j_gene: TRBJ1-5; CDR3nt: TGTGCCAGCAGTGAACTAGCAGAGGGCCATCAGCCCCAGCATTTT; CDR3aa: CASSELAEGHQPQHF
v_gene: TRBV6-2/TRBV6-3; d_gene: NA; abundance: NA; j_gene: TRBJ2-5; CDR3nt: TGTGCCAGCAGTTACCGGCCAGGGACCCAGTACTTC; CDR3aa: CASSYRPGTQYF
v_gene: TRBV14; d_gene: NA; abundance: NA; j_gene: TRBJ2-7; CDR3nt: TGTGCCAGCAGCCACCCGGAACAGACCCACAGGATCAACTACGAGCAGTACTTC; CDR3aa: CASSHPEQTHRINYEQYF